This TCR beta chain emerged from a study of human T cells and chemical hapten exposure. Study-level information: The patients were mostly female; they had alopecia areata, totalis or universalis. Notes on the study in general: PT1 expanded TCR counts correlated positively with patch test score.

Time point here: pre-sensitization, week 0. Treatment here: therapeutic diphenylcyclopropenone sensitization with weekly scalp DPC. Total RNA was extracted from unfractionated whole blood. Germline V lookup: CDR1 SGHTA, CDR2 FQGNSA. V shed 1 base, J shed 12 bases, and the junction held 3 bases outside the gene matches. The length of the CDR3 is 12 residues. TCRdb independently ran MiXCR on the RACE reads; one entry per CDR3 protein. Seen here are about 51,000 distinct CDR3 sequences, 9.4% observed once, and the top ten hold roughly 13%. This clonotype has ten or more counts. Its antigen is not identified.

This receptor was identified in a woman between 35 and 50 years old with alopecia areata. Some clones in this sample may be carry-over from other donors' samples. The chain employs TRBV7-2 and TRBJ2-7; TRBD1 agrees at 10 bases. The sequences come from whole blood, collected in connection with sensitization to the hapten diphenylcyclopropenone (DPC). The CDR3 DNA sequence: TGTGCCAGCAGCTTAGTCGGGACAGGGGTGTACTTC. It codes for CASSLVGTGVYF. Full variable domain (outside the CDR3, taken from reference TRBV7-2 and TRBJ2-7): GAGVSQSPSNKVTEKGKDVELRCDPISGHTALYWYRQSLGQGLEFLIYFQGNSAPDKSGLPSDRFSAERTGGSVSTLTIQRTQQEDSAVYLCASSLVGTGVYFGPGTRLTVT.